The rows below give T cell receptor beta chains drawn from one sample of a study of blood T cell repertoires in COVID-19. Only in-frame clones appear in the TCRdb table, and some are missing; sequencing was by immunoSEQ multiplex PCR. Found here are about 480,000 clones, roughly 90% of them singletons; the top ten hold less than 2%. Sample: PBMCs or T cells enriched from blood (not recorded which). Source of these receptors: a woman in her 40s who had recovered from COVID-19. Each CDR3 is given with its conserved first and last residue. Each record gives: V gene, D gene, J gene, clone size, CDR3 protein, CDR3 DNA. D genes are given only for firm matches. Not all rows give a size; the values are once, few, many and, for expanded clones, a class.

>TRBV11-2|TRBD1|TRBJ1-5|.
CASSLADRATQPQHF
TGTGCCAGCAGCTTAGCCGACAGGGCAACTCAGCCCCAGCATTTT
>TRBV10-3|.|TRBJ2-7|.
CAIRTQTGKEYF
TGTGCCATCAGGACCCAGACCGGGAAAGAGTACTTC
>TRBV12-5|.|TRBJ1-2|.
CASGLGGGAGYTF
TGTGCTAGTGGTTTGGGAGGGGGAGCCGGCTACACCTTC
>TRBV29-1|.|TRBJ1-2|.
CSVEWAANYGYTF
TGCAGCGTTGAGTGGGCAGCTAACTATGGCTACACCTTC
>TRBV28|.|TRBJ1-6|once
CASSKEQATYNSPLHF
TGTGCCAGCAGCAAAGAACAGGCGACGTATAATTCACCCCTCCACTTT
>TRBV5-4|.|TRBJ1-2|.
CASKHRGGGGDGYTF
TGTGCCAGCAAGCACCGTGGCGGGGGAGGGGATGGCTACACCTTC
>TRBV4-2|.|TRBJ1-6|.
CASSQIPGTNSPLHF
TGTGCCAGCAGCCAAATACCCGGGACAAATTCACCCCTCCACTTT
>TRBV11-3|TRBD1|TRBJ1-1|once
CASSKGQGSDTEAFF
TGTGCCAGCAGCAAAGGACAGGGCTCCGACACTGAAGCTTTCTTT
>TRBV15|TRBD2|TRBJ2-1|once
CATSSGTSGRIGNEQFF
TGTGCCACCAGCAGTGGGACTAGCGGGAGAATTGGGAATGAGCAGTTCTTC
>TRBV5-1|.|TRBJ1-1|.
CASSSQSSKNTEAFF
TGCGCCAGCAGCTCACAGTCTAGCAAGAACACTGAAGCTTTCTTT
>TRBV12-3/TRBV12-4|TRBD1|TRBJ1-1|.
CASRGQGNTEAFF
TGTGCCAGCAGGGGACAGGGAAACACTGAAGCTTTCTTT
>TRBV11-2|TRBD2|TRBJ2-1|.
CASSQPGLAGDDEQFF
TGTGCCAGCAGCCAACCTGGACTAGCGGGGGATGATGAGCAGTTCTTC
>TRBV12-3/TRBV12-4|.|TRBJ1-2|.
CASSLGGEYGYTF
TGTGCCAGCAGTTTGGGGGGGGAGTATGGCTACACCTTC
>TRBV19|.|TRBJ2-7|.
CASSLSPGSPYEQYF
TGTGCCAGTAGTCTAAGCCCCGGGAGCCCCTACGAGCAGTACTTC
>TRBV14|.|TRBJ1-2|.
CASSQDTVNYGYTF
TGTGCCAGCAGCCAAGATACAGTTAACTATGGCTACACCTTC
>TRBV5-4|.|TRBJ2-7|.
CASTSTASEAYEQYF
TGTGCCAGTACTTCCACAGCCTCGGAAGCCTACGAGCAGTACTTC
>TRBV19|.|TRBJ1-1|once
CASSNHEDTEAFF
TGTGCCAGTAGCAATCATGAGGACACTGAAGCTTTCTTT
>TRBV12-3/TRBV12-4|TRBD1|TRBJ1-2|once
CASSYGQGHGYTF
TGTGCCAGCAGTTACGGACAGGGCCATGGCTACACCTTC
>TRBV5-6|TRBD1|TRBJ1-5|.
CASSFSVGQIFSNQPQHF
TGTGCCAGCAGCTTTTCCGTGGGACAGATTTTTAGCAATCAGCCCCAGCATTTT
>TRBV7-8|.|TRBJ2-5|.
CASSLIQQETQYF
TGTGCCAGCAGCTTAATACAGCAAGAGACCCAGTACTTC
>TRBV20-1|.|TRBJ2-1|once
CSAPNYNEQFF
TGCAGTGCTCCAAATTACAATGAGCAGTTCTTC
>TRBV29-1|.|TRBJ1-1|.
CSVASGSYAFF
TGCAGCGTGGCCTCGGGGTCTTATGCTTTCTTT
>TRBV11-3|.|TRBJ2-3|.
CASSLGGEGTDTQYF
TGTGCCAGCAGCTTAGGCGGGGAGGGCACAGATACGCAGTATTTT
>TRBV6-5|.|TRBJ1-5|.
CASSYSGVNQPQHF
TGTGCCAGCAGTTACTCAGGGGTTAATCAGCCCCAGCATTTT
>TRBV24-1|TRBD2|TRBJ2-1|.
CATSASGSSDEQFF
TGTGCCACCAGTGCCAGCGGGAGTAGCGATGAGCAGTTCTTC
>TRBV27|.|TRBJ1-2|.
CASSFVGQDYGYTF
TGTGCCAGCAGTTTTGTGGGGCAAGACTATGGCTACACCTTC
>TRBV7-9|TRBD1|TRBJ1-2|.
CASSLRPGQGAEGYTF
TGTGCCAGCAGCCTTCGCCCGGGACAGGGGGCAGAGGGCTACACCTTC
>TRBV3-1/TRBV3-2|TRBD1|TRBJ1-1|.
CASSPAAGGIAFF
TGTGCCAGCAGCCCGGCAGCAGGGGGGATAGCTTTCTTT
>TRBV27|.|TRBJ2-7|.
CASSLQGIGAYEQYF
TGTGCCAGCAGTTTACAGGGGATAGGGGCCTACGAGCAGTACTTC
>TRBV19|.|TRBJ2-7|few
CASSIGGYPLEQYF
TGTGCCAGTAGTATCGGAGGGTACCCTCTGGAGCAGTACTTC
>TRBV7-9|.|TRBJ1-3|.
CASSFEDTNSGNTIYF
TGTGCCAGCAGCTTCGAAGACACAAACTCTGGAAACACCATATATTTT
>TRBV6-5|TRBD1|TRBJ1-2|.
CASSFTGGEGYTF
TGTGCCAGCAGCTTCACAGGGGGCGAAGGCTACACCTTC
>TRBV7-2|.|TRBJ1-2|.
CASSLAAENYGYTF
TGTGCCAGCAGCTTAGCGGCGGAGAACTATGGCTACACCTTC
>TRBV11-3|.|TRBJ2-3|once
CASSPAAGPEHTQYF
TGTGCCAGCAGCCCAGCGGCGGGCCCCGAACATACGCAGTATTTT
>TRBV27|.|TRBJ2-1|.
CASRVGGRGGRNEQFF
TGTGCCAGCAGAGTCGGAGGTAGGGGGGGTAGGAATGAGCAGTTCTTC
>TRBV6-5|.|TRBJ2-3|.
CASSYSDAAGTDTQYF
TGTGCCAGCAGTTACTCTGACGCCGCGGGCACAGATACGCAGTATTTT
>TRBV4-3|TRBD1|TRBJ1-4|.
CASSQVRFGTGFLTNEKLFF
TGCGCCAGCAGCCAAGTTAGGTTTGGGACAGGGTTTTTAACTAATGAAAAACTGTTTTTT